Following are 10 T cell receptor beta chains from one sample sequenced in a study of T-cell reconstitution after alpha-beta-depleted transplantation in children. As it was prepared, the TCRbeta library received unique molecular identifiers. TCRdb ran MiXCR on the PCR reads and lists one entry per CDR3 protein. In the table there are roughly 120,000 distinct CDR3 sequences, about a tenth of which are singletons. The starting material was PBMCs, obtained before TCRalphabeta/CD19-depleted stem cell transplant. These receptors were taken from a boy younger than 10 with acute lymphoblastic leukemia, due to receive a stem cell transplant.

This clonotype was seen at least ten times. The rearrangement links TRBV20-1 to TRBJ1-4; D is unclear. The CDR3 runs 13 residues. Germline values: CDR1 DFQATT, CDR2 SNEGSKA (reference sequence). V was pared by 1 base and J by 4 bases, with 7 bases between. CDR3 DNA sequence: TGCAGTGCTAGAGCCGGGTTTAATGAAAAACTGTTTTTT. It specifies CSARAGFNEKLFF.

This clonotype was seen ten or more times. This chain joins TRBV5-5 and TRBJ2-5, with TRBD2 identical over 9 bases. The CDR3 runs 15 residues. V gave up 1 base and J gave up 3 bases; unmatched junction bases: 4. Germline CDR1 SGHKS, CDR2 YYEKEE (reference sequence). The DNA for the CDR3 is TGTGCCAGCAGCTTGAGGGCTAGCGGGAAAGAGACCCAGTACTTC. Residues: CASSLRASGKETQYF.

The chain is built from TRBV7-9 and TRBJ2-1; D possibly corresponds to TRBD2 (6 bases). The CDR3 length is 16 residues. CDR1 SEHNR and CDR2 FQNEAQ come from the germline V gene (reference sequence). The ends were cut back, 5 bases at V and 1 base at J, with 15 bases in the middle. CDR3 nucleotides: TGTGCCAGCAGCCCTCAGGAGGGGCCGTCCTACAATGAGCAGTTCTTC. Translated: CASSPQEGPSYNEQFF.

This clonotype was recorded many times. The chain employs TRBV20-1 and TRBJ2-5; D gene ambiguous. Deletions cut 1 base from V and 2 bases from J, with 8 bases between. This CDR3 is built from 13 residues. CDR1 DFQATT and CDR2 SNEGSKA come from the germline V gene (reference sequence). In DNA form, the CDR3 reads TGCAGTGCTAGAGCCAGCGCTCAAGAGACCCAGTACTTC. It yields the protein CSARASAQETQYF.

This clonotype was counted at least ten times. This chain uses TRBV5-8 with TRBJ2-6, with D tentatively TRBD2 (5 bases). Trimming stripped 5 bases from V and 1 base from J, with 10 bases between. This CDR3 is built from 15 residues. Germline CDR1 is SGHTS and CDR2 is YDEGEE. This CDR3 is CASRQPGSGANVLTF. CDR3 DNA: TGTGCCAGCAGACAGCCGGGGTCTGGGGCCAACGTCCTGACTTTC.

The chain carries TRBV5-1 and TRBJ2-1, with 7 bases fitting TRBD2. The CDR3 extends over 14 amino acids. Losses at the gene ends were 5 bases for V and 5 bases for J; bases not matched to a gene: 7. Germline V gene data show CDR1 as SGHRS and CDR2 as YFSETQ. The CDR3 DNA is TGCGCCAGCAGTATTGGGGAGGGTCACAATGAGCAGTTCTTC. Translated, it gives CASSIGEGHNEQFF.

To note about this clonotype: A read error may explain this, as a much larger clone is one base away. The chain recombines TRBV6-1 with TRBJ2-1, with TRBD2 identical over 7 bases. The CDR3 contains 15 residues. V dropped 5 bases and J dropped 9; count of bases not matched to a gene: 13. Germline loops: CDR1 MNHNS, CDR2 SASEGT. In DNA form, the CDR3 reads TGTGCCAGCAGTCCGCCTGGACGGGAGGTCTCTGAGCAGTTCTTC. Its protein is CASSPPGREVSEQFF.

The chain recombines TRBV20-1 with TRBJ1-1; 7 bases agree with TRBD1. This CDR3 is built from 14 residues. The trim removed 6 bases at V and 5 bases at J, leaving 12 bases unmatched. CDR1 DFQATT and CDR2 SNEGSKA come from the germline V gene (reference sequence). Here the CDR3 DNA reads TGCAGTGCAAAGACAGGGTTGGGTAGGACTGAAGCTTTCTTT. Protein: CSAKTGLGRTEAFF.

This clonotype occurred a few times. The chain carries TRBV5-5 and TRBJ2-3; D may match TRBD1 or TRBD2 (5 bases each). V was trimmed by 5 bases and J by 4 bases, leaving 26 bases between them. The germline V gene has CDR1 SGHKS and CDR2 YYEKEE (reference sequence). The CDR3 spans 18 residues. The CDR3 spells CASSHMKGSLGGPDTQYF. CDR3 nucleotide sequence: TGTGCCAGCAGTCATATGAAAGGGTCGCTTGGGGGTCCAGATACGCAGTATTTT.

The rearrangement links TRBV20-1 to TRBJ1-2; unclear D gene. Trimming took 5 bases from V and 7 from J, leaving 17 bases between them. This CDR3 is 13 amino acids long. Per germline, CDR1 DFQATT and CDR2 SNEGSKA (reference sequence). This CDR3 reads CSALSLSFGGYTF. The CDR3 nucleotides are TGCAGTGCTCTCTCCTTGTCTTTCGGTGGCTACACCTTC.